This T cell receptor (beta chain) was obtained from a study of blood T cells in healthy people across ages. Study-wide findings and caveats: A greater number of naive CD4+ cells and higher diversity distinguished long-lived donors from aged donors.

V lost 5 bases to trimming and J lost 5 bases, with 20 bases between them. From germline, CDR1 is SGHVS and CDR2 FQNEAQ. The CDR3 has 16 residues. Sample-barcoded 5' priming and a J-beta primer mix drove a second PCR of roughly 7 to 11 cycles. Using its own MiXCR run on the 5' RACE reads, TCRdb lists one record per CDR3 protein. The data show 900,000 to 950,000 distinct CDR3 sequences, 25% to 30% seen once. Concerning this clonotype: No antigen is known for it.

Staff drew ten milliliters of peripheral blood from each donor. Isolation per sample recovered at least 6.5 million PBMCs. The data also belong to a second study, concerning T cells of mothers and their children. That work adds: Reads obtained per mother exceeded 9 million TCR beta CDR3 reads, with 3 million to 3.5 million obtained per child.

This TCR came from a woman in her thirties or forties in good health. Sequencing was done on a sample of blood. The V and J genes are TRBV7-8 and TRBJ2-3; D might be TRBD1 (5 bases). CDR3 loop: CASSPDIPRGQDTQYF. Here the CDR3 DNA reads TGTGCCAGCAGCCCTGACATCCCCCGTGGACAAGATACGCAGTATTTT.